This T cell receptor (beta chain) was identified during a study of molecular identifiers for immune sequencing clone quantification. Findings of the study overall: Among 950,000 to 1,000,000 naive cells, as was reported, spiked Jurkat TCR RNA from one cell was detectable. Identical TCR molecules can share a barcode, and this sharing could underestimate highly expanded clone sizes.

To note about this clonotype: Its antigen remains unknown.

V dropped 0 bases and J dropped 5 bases, with 8 bases sitting between them. Germline V gene sequence: CDR1 GTSNPN, CDR2 SVGIG (reference sequence). The CDR3 is 12 amino acids. Listed TCR primers, together with previously described methods, were used for the bulk TCR libraries. TCRdb ran MiXCR on the PCR reads and lists one entry per CDR3 protein. The data show 490,000 or so distinct CDR3 sequences, roughly 24% seen once. Sequencing was performed on naive CD8+ T cells from blood, with Jurkat cell RNA spiked in. The sample's subset: FACS-sorted CD8+CD4-CCR7+CD45RA+ naive T cells. The chain employs TRBV30 and TRBJ2-7; unclear D gene. The TCR originated in a human donor in good health. Some libraries in this study had Jurkat cell RNA spiked in. The CDR3 nucleotides are TGTGCCTGGAGTGTATTGGTCAACGAGCAGTACTTC. It yields the protein CAWSVLVNEQYF. Supplemented by reference TRBV30 and TRBJ2-7, the full variable domain reads SQTIHQWPATLVQPVGSPLSLECTVEGTSNPNLYWYRQAAGRGLQLLFYSVGIGQISSEVPQNLSASRPQDRQFILSSKKLLLSDSGFYLCAWSVLVNEQYFGPGTRLTVT.